These 27 T cell receptor beta chains originate from one sample sequenced in a study of blood T cells in healthy people across ages. A J-beta primer mix and a sample-barcoded 5' primer were used in a second PCR of about 7 to 12 cycles. One entry per CDR3 protein results from TCRdb running MiXCR on the 5' RACE reads. The data show around 1,500,000 distinct CDR3 sequences, around 39% seen once. Sequencing was done on a sample of blood. Receptors were obtained from a woman under 30 in good health.

This clonotype has just a few counts. V is TRBV10-3 and J is TRBJ2-2; D might be TRBD1 (6 bases). The CDR3 is 14 residues long. Germline V gene data show CDR1 as ENHRY and CDR2 as SYGVKD. The ends were cut back, 10 bases at V and 5 bases at J, with 17 bases in the middle. The chain's CDR3 is CATGDPGETGELFF. The CDR3 DNA follows: TGTGCCACAGGAGACCCAGGGGAAACCGGGGAGCTGTTTTTT.

In this sample, this clonotype turned up once. This chain links TRBV10-3 with TRBJ2-7, with D possibly being TRBD2 (5 bases). CDR3 size: 11 residues. Deletions cut 10 bases from V and 7 bases from J, with 14 bases between. The V gene's germline CDR1 is ENHRY and CDR2 SYGVKD. The CDR3 nucleotides read TGTGCCACCGTACTAGACAATGAGCAGTACTTC. The encoded protein is CATVLDNEQYF.

This clonotype appeared a few times. This sequence joins TRBV5-6 and TRBJ1-2; perhaps TRBD1 as D (5 bases). The length of the CDR3 is 13 residues. In germline, CDR1 is SGHDT, CDR2 YYEEEE. V was pared by 4 bases and J by 4 bases, with 11 bases between. The CDR3 DNA is TGTGCCAGCAGCGTGGGGGGAACCTATGGCTACACCTTC. Protein: CASSVGGTYGYTF.

V usage is TRBV6-5 and J usage is TRBJ2-7; 8 bases agree with TRBD2. This CDR3 spans 16 amino acids. The V segment lost 6 bases and the J segment 6 bases; nucleotides outside the gene matches: 16. Germline V gene data show CDR1 as MNHEY and CDR2 as SVGAGI. The CDR3, as DNA: TGTGCCAGCAGCAGGTCGGGTTCAGCGGGAGTAGGCGAGCAGTACTTC. Protein sequence: CASSRSGSAGVGEQYF.

This clonotype occurred a few times. The chain has TRBV6-1 and TRBJ2-4, with D possibly matching TRBD1 (6 bases). The CDR3 is 14 amino acids. The V gene's germline CDR1 is MNHNS and CDR2 SASEGT. The V and J ends lost 7 bases and 0 bases respectively, with 10 bases between them. CDR3 sequence: CASTIQGAKNIQYF. In DNA form, the CDR3 reads TGTGCCAGCACCATACAGGGAGCCAAAAACATTCAGTACTTC.

This clonotype was seen at least ten times. This chain joins TRBV7-3 and TRBJ2-1; tentative D call: TRBD1 (5 bases). Trimming shortened V by 0 bases and J by 5 bases, and 11 bases separated the two germline ends. The CDR3 sequence is 15 residues long. Per the germline V gene, CDR1 is SGHTA and CDR2 is FQGTGA. In nucleotides, the CDR3 is TGTGCCAGCAGCTTAACTTATGGCAGGGACAATGAGCAGTTCTTC. This gives the protein CASSLTYGRDNEQFF.

The J gene is TRBJ1-5, the V gene TRBV5-5, with a weak D call TRBD1 (5 bases). Germline V gene sequence: CDR1 SGHKS, CDR2 YYEKEE (reference sequence). CDR3 size: 14 residues. With 2 bases removed from V and 5 bases from J, the gap between germline ends came to 11 bases. The CDR3 loop is CASSFGTDHQPQHF. CDR3 DNA: TGTGCCAGCAGCTTCGGGACGGACCATCAGCCCCAGCATTTT.

The chain combines TRBV12-3 or TRBV12-4 with TRBJ1-6, with a tentative D call TRBD1 (5 bases). The CDR3 runs to 16 residues. V lost 1 base to trimming and J lost 10 bases, with 17 bases between them. For the CDR3, the DNA is TGTGCCAGCAGTTTAGGTCGCAGGGAGACACAATCACCCCTCCACTTT. This gives the protein CASSLGRRETQSPLHF.

The V call is TRBV5-1, the J call TRBJ2-5; 10 bases are shared with TRBD2. From germline, CDR1 is SGHRS and CDR2 YFSETQ. The junction had 9 bases not matched to a gene; V was cut back by 3 bases and J by 1 base. CDR3 length equals 17 residues. The CDR3 DNA is TGCGCCAGCAGCTCCAAACCGGGACTAGCGAGCCAAGAGACCCAGTACTTC. It specifies CASSSKPGLASQETQYF.

This clonotype has more than one count but fewer than ten. This chain joins TRBV7-8 and TRBJ1-1; D is ambiguous. The germline V gene has CDR1 SGHVS and CDR2 FQNEAQ. V dropped 5 bases and J dropped 4 bases, with 8 bases sitting between them. CDR3 length equals 12 residues. CDR3 DNA sequence: TGTGCCAGCAGCGAAGGATTCACTGAAGCTTTCTTT. Translation: CASSEGFTEAFF.

This clonotype has at least ten counts. The chain recombines TRBV5-6 with TRBJ1-6, with TRBD1 matching 8 bases. The germline gives CDR1 SGHDT, CDR2 YYEEEE. V trimming: 4 bases; J trimming: 10 bases; junction bases outside the gene matches: 10. CDR3 size: 15 residues. The CDR3: CASSTQGQEGSPLHF. In DNA form, the CDR3 reads TGTGCCAGCAGCACCCAGGGACAGGAGGGCTCACCCCTCCACTTT.

Concerning this clonotype: This sequence may be a read error, since a much larger clone differs from it by one base. The chain combines TRBV7-2 with TRBJ2-5, with 11 bases aligning to TRBD2. This CDR3 region has 15 residues. Germline lookup yields CDR1 SGHTA and CDR2 FQGNSA. The V and J ends lost 5 bases and 11 bases, in that order; junction bases with no gene match: 13. CDR3 sequence: CASSRSGGAGNEQYF. Here the CDR3 DNA reads TGTGCCAGCAGCCGTAGCGGGGGGGCCGGCAATGAGCAGTACTTC.

The chain carries TRBV5-1 and TRBJ2-7; 9 bases match TRBD2. V gave up 4 bases and J gave up 0 bases; unmatched junction bases: 5. From germline, CDR1 is SGHRS and CDR2 YFSETQ. This CDR3 comprises 15 residues. The CDR3 loop is CASSTSGPYSYEQYF. CDR3 nucleotide sequence: TGCGCCAGCAGCACTAGCGGGCCGTACTCCTACGAGCAGTACTTC.

This clonotype showed up just a few times. V and J are TRBV20-1 and TRBJ2-7; 9 positions agree with TRBD1. The CDR3 runs 14 residues. Germline V gene data show CDR1 as DFQATT and CDR2 as SNEGSKA (reference sequence). J lost 3 bases, V lost 6 bases, and 9 bases had no gene match. This CDR3 is CSARADRGIYEQYF. The DNA of the CDR3 is TGCAGTGCCCGTGCGGACAGGGGAATCTACGAGCAGTACTTC.

This clonotype came up once. V gene TRBV19 combines with J gene TRBJ2-7, with a possible D match to TRBD1 (5 bases). V was trimmed by 6 bases and J by 5 bases, leaving 20 bases between them. The CDR3 is made up of 15 amino acids. Germline CDR1 reads LNHDA; CDR2 reads SQIVND (reference sequence). The chain's CDR3 is CASRNPNTGYHEQYF. In nucleotides, the CDR3 is TGTGCCAGTAGAAACCCTAATACAGGTTATCACGAGCAGTACTTC.

This clonotype has more than one count but fewer than ten. The rearrangement uses TRBV4-2 and TRBJ2-1, with D hard to call. Trimming removed 0 bases at V and 4 bases at J, with 16 bases between. This CDR3 is built from 17 residues. Per the germline V gene, CDR1 is LGHNA and CDR2 is YNFKEQ. The CDR3 coding sequence is TGTGCCAGCAGCCAAGATATTGCCCCTTATGAATACAATGAGCAGTTCTTC. Residues: CASSQDIAPYEYNEQFF.

The chain uses TRBV30 and TRBJ1-1, with 7 bases identical to TRBD1. The CDR3 sequence is 13 residues long. The junction had 7 bases not matched to a gene; V was cut back by 3 bases and J by 6 bases. Looked up from germline, CDR1 is GTSNPN and CDR2 is SVGIG (reference sequence). CDR3 coding DNA: TGTGCCTGGAGCGCGGACAGGCGGTCTGAAGCTTTCTTT. Translating gives CAWSADRRSEAFF. Drawing the rest from reference TRBV30 and TRBJ1-1, the complete variable domain is SQTIHQWPATLVQPVGSPLSLECTVEGTSNPNLYWYRQAAGRGLQLLFYSVGIGQISSEVPQNLSASRPQDRQFILSSKKLLLSDSGFYLCAWSADRRSEAFFGQGTRLTVV.

J is TRBJ2-1 and V is TRBV5-1; 8 nucleotides align to TRBD2. This CDR3 region has 16 residues. Germline assignment: CDR1 SGHRS and CDR2 YFSETQ. J gave up 4 bases and V 3 bases, and 9 bases lay outside the gene matches. The CDR3 DNA reads as TGCGCCAGCAGCTCAAAAGCGGGGGCAGGGTACAATGAGCAGTTCTTC. Translating gives CASSSKAGAGYNEQFF.

The chain carries TRBV4-1 and TRBJ1-4; D might be TRBD1 (5 bases). Germline V gene data show CDR1 as MGHRA and CDR2 as YSYEKL. CDR3 length equals 17 residues. Trimming left V 1 base short and J 15 bases short, with 27 bases between. DNA for the CDR3: TGCGCCAGCAGCCAAGTTTGGTTCGGGACCGGTCGGAGTCAAGTGTTTTTT. Translation: CASSQVWFGTGRSQVFF.

The CDR3 sequence: CASSAGPGSYNEQYF. CDR3 bases: TGTGCCAGCAGCGCGGGACCCGGCTCCTACAATGAGCAGTACTTC. The chain employs TRBV9 and TRBJ2-1; either TRBD1 or TRBD2 may supply D (5 bases each). Matching the DNA end better, TRBJ2-7 makes the J call doubtful. Per germline, CDR1 SGDLS and CDR2 YYNGEE. The CDR3 is made up of 15 amino acids.

This clonotype was detected only a few times. The gene calls are TRBV3-1 and TRBJ2-3; possible D gene TRBD1, 5 bases. Per the germline V gene, CDR1 is LGHDT and CDR2 is YNNKEL (reference sequence). Trimming took 1 base from V and 8 from J, leaving 10 bases between them. The CDR3 contains 13 residues. In DNA form, the CDR3 reads TGTGCCAGCAGCCAAGTTAATCAGGGTACGCAGTATTTT. This translates into CASSQVNQGTQYF.

This sequence joins TRBV27 and TRBJ2-5; D might be TRBD2 (6 bases). The closer fit of TRBJ2-7 to the DNA end suggests the J call may be wrong. CDR1 and CDR2 from the germline V gene are MNHEY and SMNVEV (reference sequence). The CDR3 spans 15 residues. The CDR3 DNA sequence: TGTGCCAGCAGTTCCCCTGGCCGGGGAGGAGACGAGCAGTACTTC. Translation: CASSSPGRGGDEQYF.

The CDR3 protein is CASSLVALGSIVPEQYF. The CDR3 DNA reads TGTGCCAGCAGCTTAGTAGCATTGGGCAGCATTGTTCCCGAGCAGTACTTC. The chain combines TRBV11-2 with TRBJ2-5; D is uncertain. The J call is uncertain, as TRBJ2-7 better fits the DNA end. Germline V lookup: CDR1 SGHAT, CDR2 FQNNGV. CDR3 size: 17 residues.

V gene TRBV10-3 combines with J gene TRBJ2-3; D is perhaps TRBD2 (5 bases). Germline CDR1 and CDR2: ENHRY and SYGVKD. The CDR3 loop spans 12 amino acids. V dropped 7 bases and J dropped 1 base, with 6 bases sitting between them. The CDR3 protein is CAIMEGTDTQYF. CDR3 nucleotide sequence: TGTGCCATCATGGAGGGCACAGATACGCAGTATTTT.

V is TRBV10-3 and J is TRBJ1-1, with D tentatively TRBD1 (5 bases). The CDR3 has 13 amino acids. Germline assignment: CDR1 ENHRY and CDR2 SYGVKD. The V end lost 10 bases, the J end lost 1 base, and 13 bases lay between the germline ends. The CDR3 DNA follows: TGTGCCACCATGGGACCAACGAACACTGAAGCTTTCTTT. Its translation: CATMGPTNTEAFF.

The rearrangement joins TRBV3-1 to TRBJ1-6; TRBD1 might be the D (5 bases). The CDR3 runs 14 residues. Trimming removed 3 bases from V and 7 bases from J, with 10 bases in between. Germline CDR1 LGHDT, CDR2 YNNKEL (reference sequence). CDR3 DNA: TGTGCCAGCAGCCAGAGCAGGGCCAATTCACCCCTCCACTTT. This sequence encodes CASSQSRANSPLHF.

The CDR3 DNA sequence: TGTGCCAGCAGTTTATCCACTAGCGGGGAGACCCAGTACTTC. Residues: CASSLSTSGETQYF. This chain uses TRBV27 with TRBJ2-5; 9 bases match TRBD2. The CDR3 is 14 residues long. Trimming at V came to 0 bases and at J to 5 bases, leaving 1 base not matched to a gene. The germline CDR1 and CDR2 sequences are MNHEY and SMNVEV (reference sequence).